This TCR beta chain came from a study of T cells in localized non-small cell lung cancer. Data came from immunoSEQ multiplex PCR; TCRdb stores just in-frame clones and leaves some out. The table records 2,000 or so clones, approximately 34% of them present only once. Trimming took 0 bases from V and 4 from J, leaving 9 bases between them. This CDR3 has 14 amino acids. Germline loops: CDR1 SGDLS, CDR2 YYNGEE. The source is a male donor aged 60 or over with stage II lung adenocarcinoma. V gene TRBV9 combines with J gene TRBJ2-3, with D perhaps TRBD1 (5 bases). The sequenced sample was lung tumor tissue, obtained before any cancer treatment. This chain's CDR3 is CASSVGVGADTQYF. CDR3 in DNA: TGTGCCAGCAGCGTAGGCGTAGGGGCAGATACGCAGTATTTT. Based on the CDR3 plus reference TRBV9 and TRBJ2-3, the full variable domain is DSGVTQTPKHLITATGQRVTLRCSPRSGDLSVYWYQQSLDQGLQFLIQYYNGEERAKGNILERFSAQQFPDLHSELNLSSLELGDSALYFCASSVGVGADTQYFGPGTRLTVL.